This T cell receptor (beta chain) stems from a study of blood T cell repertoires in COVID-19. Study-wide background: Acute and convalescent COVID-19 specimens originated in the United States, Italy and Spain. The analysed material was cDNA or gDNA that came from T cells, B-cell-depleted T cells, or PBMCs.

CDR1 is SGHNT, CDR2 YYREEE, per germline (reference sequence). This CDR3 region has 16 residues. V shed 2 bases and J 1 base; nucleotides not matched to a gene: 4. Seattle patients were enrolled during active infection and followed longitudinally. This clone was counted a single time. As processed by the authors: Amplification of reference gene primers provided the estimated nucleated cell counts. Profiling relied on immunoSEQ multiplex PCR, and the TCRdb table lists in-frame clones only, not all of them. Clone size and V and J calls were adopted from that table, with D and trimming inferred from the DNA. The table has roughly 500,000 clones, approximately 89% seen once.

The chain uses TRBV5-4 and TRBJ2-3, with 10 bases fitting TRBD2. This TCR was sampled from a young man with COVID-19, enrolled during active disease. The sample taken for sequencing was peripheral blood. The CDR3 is CASSLASGGRTDTQYF. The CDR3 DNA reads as TGTGCCAGCAGCTTAGCTAGCGGGGGCCGCACAGATACGCAGTATTTT.